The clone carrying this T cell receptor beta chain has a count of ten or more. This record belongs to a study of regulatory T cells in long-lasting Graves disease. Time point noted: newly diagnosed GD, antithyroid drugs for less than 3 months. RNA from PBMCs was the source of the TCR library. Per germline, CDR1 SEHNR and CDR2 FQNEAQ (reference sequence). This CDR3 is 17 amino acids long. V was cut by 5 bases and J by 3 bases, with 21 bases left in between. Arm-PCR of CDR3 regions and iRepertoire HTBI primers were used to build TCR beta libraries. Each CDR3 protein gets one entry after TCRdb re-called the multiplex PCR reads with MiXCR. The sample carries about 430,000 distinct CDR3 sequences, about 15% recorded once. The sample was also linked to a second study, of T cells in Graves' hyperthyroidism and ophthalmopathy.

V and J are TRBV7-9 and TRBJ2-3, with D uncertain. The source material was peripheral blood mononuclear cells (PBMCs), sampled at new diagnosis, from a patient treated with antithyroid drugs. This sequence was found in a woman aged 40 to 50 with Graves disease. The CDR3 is CASSLTVGRKPTDTQYF. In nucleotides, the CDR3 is TGTGCCAGCAGCCTCACGGTCGGGCGGAAGCCAACAGATACGCAGTATTTT.